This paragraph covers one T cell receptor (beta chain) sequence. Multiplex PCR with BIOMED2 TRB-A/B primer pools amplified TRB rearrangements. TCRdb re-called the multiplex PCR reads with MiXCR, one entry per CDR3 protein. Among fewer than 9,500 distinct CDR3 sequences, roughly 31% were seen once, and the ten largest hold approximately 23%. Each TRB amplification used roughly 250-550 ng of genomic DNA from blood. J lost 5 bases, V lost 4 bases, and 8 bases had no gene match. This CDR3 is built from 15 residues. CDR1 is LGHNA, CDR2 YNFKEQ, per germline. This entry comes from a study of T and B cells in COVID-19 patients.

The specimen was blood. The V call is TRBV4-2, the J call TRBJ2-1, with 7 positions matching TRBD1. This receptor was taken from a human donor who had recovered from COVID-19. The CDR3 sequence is CASSPWGTVNNEQFF. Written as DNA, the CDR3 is TGTGCCAGCAGCCCCTGGGGGACAGTTAACAATGAGCAGTTCTTC.